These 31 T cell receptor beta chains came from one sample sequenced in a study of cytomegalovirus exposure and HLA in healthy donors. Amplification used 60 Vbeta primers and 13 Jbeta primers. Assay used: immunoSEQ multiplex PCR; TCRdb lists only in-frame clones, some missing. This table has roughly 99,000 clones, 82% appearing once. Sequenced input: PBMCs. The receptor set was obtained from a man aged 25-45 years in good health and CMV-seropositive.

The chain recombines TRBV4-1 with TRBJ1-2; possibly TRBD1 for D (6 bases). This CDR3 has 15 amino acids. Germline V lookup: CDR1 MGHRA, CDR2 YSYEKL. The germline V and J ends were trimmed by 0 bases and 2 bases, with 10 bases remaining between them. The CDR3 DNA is TGCGCCAGCAGCCAAGACCGGGGGGCGAACTATGGCTACACCTTC. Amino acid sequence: CASSQDRGANYGYTF.

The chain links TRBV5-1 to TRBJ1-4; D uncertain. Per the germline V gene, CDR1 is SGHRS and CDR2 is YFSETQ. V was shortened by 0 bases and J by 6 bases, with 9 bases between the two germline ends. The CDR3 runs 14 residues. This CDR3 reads CASSLGPTDEKLFF. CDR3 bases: TGCGCCAGCAGCTTGGGGCCGACTGATGAAAAACTGTTTTTT.

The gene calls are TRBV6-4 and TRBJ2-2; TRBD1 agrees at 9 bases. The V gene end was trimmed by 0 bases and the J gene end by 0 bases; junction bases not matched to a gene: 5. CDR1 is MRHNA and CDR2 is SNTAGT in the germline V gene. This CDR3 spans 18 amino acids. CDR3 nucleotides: TGTGCCAGCAGTGACTCAACAGGGGGCGACGCGAACACCGGGGAGCTGTTTTTT. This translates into CASSDSTGGDANTGELFF.

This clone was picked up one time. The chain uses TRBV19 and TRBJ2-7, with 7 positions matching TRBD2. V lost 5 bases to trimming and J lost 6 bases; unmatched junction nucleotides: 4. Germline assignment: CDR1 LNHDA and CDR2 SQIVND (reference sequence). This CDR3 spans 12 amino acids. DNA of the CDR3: TGTGCCAGTAGTGCAGGGAGGGGCGAGCAGTACTTC. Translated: CASSAGRGEQYF.

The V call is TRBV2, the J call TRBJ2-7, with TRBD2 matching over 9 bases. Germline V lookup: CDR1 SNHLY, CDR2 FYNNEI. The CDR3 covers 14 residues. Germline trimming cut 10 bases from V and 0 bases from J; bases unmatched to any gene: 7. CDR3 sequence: CAILLAGSSYEQYF. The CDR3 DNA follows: TGTGCCATCCTTCTAGCGGGGAGCTCCTACGAGCAGTACTTC.

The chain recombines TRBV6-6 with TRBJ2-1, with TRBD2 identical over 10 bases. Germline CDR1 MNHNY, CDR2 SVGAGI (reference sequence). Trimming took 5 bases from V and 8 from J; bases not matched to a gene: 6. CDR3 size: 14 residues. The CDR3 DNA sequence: TGTGCCAGCAGTCAAAGCGGGGGGGCCTATGAGCAGTTCTTC. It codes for CASSQSGGAYEQFF.

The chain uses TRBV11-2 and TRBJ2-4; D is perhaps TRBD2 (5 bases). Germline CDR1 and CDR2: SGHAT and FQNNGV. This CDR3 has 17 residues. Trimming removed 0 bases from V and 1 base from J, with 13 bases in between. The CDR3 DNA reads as TGTGCCAGCAGCTTAGATTTGAAAGGGAGTGCCAAAAACATTCAGTACTTC. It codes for CASSLDLKGSAKNIQYF. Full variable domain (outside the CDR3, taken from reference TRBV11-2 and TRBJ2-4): EAGVAQSPRYKIIEKRQSVAFWCNPISGHATLYWYQQILGQGPKLLIQFQNNGVVDDSQLPKDRFSAERLKGVDSTLKIQPAKLEDSAVYLCASSLDLKGSAKNIQYFGAGTRLSVL.

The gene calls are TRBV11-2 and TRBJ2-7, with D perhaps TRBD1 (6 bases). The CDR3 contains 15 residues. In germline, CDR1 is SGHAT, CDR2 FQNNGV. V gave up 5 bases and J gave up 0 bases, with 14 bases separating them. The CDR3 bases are TGTGCCAGCAGCAATCTCAGGGGTAGCTCCTACGAGCAGTACTTC. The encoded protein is CASSNLRGSSYEQYF.

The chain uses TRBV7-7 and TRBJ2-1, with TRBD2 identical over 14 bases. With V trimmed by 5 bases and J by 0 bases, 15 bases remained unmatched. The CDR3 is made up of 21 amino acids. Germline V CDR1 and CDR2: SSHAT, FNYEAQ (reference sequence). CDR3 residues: CASSRNFVGLAGASSYNEQFF. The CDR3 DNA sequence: TGTGCCAGCAGCCGAAATTTCGTGGGACTAGCGGGGGCTTCCTCCTACAATGAGCAGTTCTTC.

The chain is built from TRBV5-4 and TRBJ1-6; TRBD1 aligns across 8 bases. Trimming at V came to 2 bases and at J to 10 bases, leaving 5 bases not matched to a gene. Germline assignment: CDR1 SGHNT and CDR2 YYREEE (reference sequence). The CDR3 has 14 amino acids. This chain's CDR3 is CASSFQGAESPLHF. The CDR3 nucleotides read TGTGCCAGCAGCTTCCAGGGGGCTGAATCACCCCTCCACTTT.

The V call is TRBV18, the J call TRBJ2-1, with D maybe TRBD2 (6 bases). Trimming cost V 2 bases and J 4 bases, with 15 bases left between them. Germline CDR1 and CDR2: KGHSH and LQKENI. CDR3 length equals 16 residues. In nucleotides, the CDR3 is TGTGCCAGCTCACCATCAAGGTCGGGAGTGTACAATGAGCAGTTCTTC. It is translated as CASSPSRSGVYNEQFF.

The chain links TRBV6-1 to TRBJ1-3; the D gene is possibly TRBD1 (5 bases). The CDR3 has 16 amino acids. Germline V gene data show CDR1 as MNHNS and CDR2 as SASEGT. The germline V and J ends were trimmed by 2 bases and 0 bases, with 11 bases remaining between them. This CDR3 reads CASSERVGGSGNTIYF. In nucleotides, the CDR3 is TGTGCCAGCAGTGAAAGGGTCGGGGGCTCTGGAAACACCATATATTTT.

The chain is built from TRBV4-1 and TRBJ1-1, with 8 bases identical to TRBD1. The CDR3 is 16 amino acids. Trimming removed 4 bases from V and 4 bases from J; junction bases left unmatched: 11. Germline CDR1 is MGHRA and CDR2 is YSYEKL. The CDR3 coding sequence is TGCGCCAGCAGCCGGGACAGGATAGGCGGAATCACTGAAGCTTTCTTT. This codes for CASSRDRIGGITEAFF.

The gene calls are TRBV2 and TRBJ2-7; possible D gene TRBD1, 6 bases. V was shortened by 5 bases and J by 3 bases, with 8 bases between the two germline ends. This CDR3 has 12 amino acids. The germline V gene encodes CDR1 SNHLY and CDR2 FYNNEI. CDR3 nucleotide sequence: TGTGCCAGCAGTCTGGACAGCTACGAGCAGTACTTC. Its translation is CASSLDSYEQYF.

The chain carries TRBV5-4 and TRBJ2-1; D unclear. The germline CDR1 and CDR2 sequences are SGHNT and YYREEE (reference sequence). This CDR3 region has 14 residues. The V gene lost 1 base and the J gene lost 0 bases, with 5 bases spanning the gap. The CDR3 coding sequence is TGTGCCAGCAGCTTGCCCGGCTCCTACAATGAGCAGTTCTTC. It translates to CASSLPGSYNEQFF.

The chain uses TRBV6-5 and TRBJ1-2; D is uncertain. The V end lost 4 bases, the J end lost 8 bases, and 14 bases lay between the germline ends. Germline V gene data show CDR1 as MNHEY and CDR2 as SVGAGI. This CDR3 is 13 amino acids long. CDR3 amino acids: CASSFTASWGYTF. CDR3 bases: TGTGCCAGCAGTTTCACCGCCAGTTGGGGCTACACCTTC.

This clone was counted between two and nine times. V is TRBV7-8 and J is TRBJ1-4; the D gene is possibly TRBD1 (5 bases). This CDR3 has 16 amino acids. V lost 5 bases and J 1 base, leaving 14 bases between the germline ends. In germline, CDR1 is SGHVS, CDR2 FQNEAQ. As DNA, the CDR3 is TGTGCCAGCAGCAGCCGGAACAGGATAACTAATGAAAAACTGTTTTTT. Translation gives CASSSRNRITNEKLFF.

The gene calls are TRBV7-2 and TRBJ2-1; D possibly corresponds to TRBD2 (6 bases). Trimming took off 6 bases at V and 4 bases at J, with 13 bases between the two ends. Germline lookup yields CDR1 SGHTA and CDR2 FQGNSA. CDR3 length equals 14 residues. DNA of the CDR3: TGTGCCAGCAGTCCTCAGGGACTTTACAATGAGCAGTTCTTC. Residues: CASSPQGLYNEQFF.

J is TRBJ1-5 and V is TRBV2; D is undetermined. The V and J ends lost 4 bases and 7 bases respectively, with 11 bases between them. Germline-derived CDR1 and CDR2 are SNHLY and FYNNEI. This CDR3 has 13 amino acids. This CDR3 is CASSAVPIQPQHF. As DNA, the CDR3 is TGTGCCAGCAGTGCAGTTCCGATACAGCCCCAGCATTTT.

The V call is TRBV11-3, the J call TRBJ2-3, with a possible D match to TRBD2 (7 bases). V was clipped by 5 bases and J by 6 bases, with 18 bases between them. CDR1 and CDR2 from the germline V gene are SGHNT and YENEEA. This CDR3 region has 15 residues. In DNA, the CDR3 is TGTGCCAGCAGCCCACGAGGGGGGGCCGGGGATACGCAGTATTTT. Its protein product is CASSPRGGAGDTQYF.

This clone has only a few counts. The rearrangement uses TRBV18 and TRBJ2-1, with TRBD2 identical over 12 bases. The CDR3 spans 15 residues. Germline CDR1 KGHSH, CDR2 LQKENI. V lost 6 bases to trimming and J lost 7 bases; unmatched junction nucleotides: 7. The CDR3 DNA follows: TGTGCCAGCTCCGTAGGTGGGACTAGCGGGAATGAGCAGTTCTTC. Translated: CASSVGGTSGNEQFF.

The CDR3 spells CASSLQDQGIYGYTF. The CDR3 nucleotides read TGTGCCAGCTCCCTACAGGACCAGGGCATCTATGGCTACACCTTC. The chain couples TRBV18 to TRBJ1-2; the D gene is possibly TRBD1 (5 bases). V gave up 6 bases and J gave up 4 bases, with 18 bases separating them. This CDR3 comprises 15 residues. Germline CDR1 is KGHSH and CDR2 is LQKENI.

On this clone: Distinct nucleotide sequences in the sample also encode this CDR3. CDR3 residues: CASSETRAGTEAFF. The DNA of the CDR3 is TGCGCCAGCAGTGAGACCAGGGCTGGGACTGAAGCTTTCTTT. The V call is TRBV10-1, the J call TRBJ1-1; D may be TRBD1 (5 bases). V dropped 2 bases and J dropped 5 bases, with 12 bases sitting between them. The V gene's germline CDR1 is WNHNN and CDR2 SYGVQD (reference sequence). There are 14 residues in the CDR3.

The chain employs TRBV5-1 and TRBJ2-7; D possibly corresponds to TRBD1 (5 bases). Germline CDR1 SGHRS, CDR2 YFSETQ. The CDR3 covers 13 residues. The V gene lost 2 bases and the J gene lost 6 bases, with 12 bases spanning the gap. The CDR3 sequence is CASSFGQGREQYF. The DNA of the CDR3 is TGCGCCAGCAGCTTCGGGCAGGGCCGCGAGCAGTACTTC.

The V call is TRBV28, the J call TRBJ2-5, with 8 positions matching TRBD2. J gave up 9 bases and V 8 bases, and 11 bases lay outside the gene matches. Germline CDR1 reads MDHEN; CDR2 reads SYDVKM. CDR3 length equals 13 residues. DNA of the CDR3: TGTGCCAGCCGCCCGGGCGTCGGGGGGGCCCAGTACTTC. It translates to CASRPGVGGAQYF.

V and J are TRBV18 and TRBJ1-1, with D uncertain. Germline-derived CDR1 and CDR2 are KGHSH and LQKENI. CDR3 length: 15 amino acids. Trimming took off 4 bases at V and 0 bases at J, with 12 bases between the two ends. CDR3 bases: TGTGCCAGCTCACAGGCGCAGGTGCTGAACACTGAAGCTTTCTTT. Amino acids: CASSQAQVLNTEAFF.

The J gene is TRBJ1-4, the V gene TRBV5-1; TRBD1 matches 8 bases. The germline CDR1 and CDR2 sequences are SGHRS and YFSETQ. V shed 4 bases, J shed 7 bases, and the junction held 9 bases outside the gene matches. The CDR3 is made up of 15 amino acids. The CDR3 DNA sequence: TGCGCCAGCAGCATCGGACAGGGAAGTAGTGAAAAACTGTTTTTT. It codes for CASSIGQGSSEKLFF.

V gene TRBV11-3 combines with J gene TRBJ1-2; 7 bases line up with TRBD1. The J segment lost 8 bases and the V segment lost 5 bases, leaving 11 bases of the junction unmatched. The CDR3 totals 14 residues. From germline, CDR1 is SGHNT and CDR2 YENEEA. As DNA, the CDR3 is TGTGCCAGCAGCCCCCCCCTAGGGGGCAGCGGCTACACCTTC. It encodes CASSPPLGGSGYTF.

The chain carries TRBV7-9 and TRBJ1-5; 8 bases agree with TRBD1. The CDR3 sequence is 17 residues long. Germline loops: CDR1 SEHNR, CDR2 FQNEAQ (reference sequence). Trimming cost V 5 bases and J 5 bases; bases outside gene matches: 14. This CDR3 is CASSPFEAGTGDQPQHF. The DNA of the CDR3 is TGTGCCAGCAGCCCCTTTGAAGCCGGGACAGGAGATCAGCCCCAGCATTTT.

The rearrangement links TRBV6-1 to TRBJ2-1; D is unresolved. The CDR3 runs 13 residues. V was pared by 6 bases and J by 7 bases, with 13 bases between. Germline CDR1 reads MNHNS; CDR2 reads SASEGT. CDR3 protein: CASREISWNEQFF. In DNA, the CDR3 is TGTGCCAGCAGGGAGATTAGCTGGAATGAGCAGTTCTTC.

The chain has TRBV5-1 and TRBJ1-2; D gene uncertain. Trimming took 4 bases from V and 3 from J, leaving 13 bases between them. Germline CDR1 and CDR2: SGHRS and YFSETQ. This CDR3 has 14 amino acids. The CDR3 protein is CASSLGRDDYGYTF. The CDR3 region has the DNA TGCGCCAGCAGCCTCGGGAGGGATGACTATGGCTACACCTTC.